This T cell receptor beta chain was sequenced during a study of blood T cell repertoires in COVID-19. Study-wide background: Acute and convalescent COVID-19 samples came from the United States, Italy and Spain. Sample material is recorded as cDNA or gDNA derived from T cells, B-cell-depleted T cells, or PBMCs.

Patients in Seattle were enrolled during active infection, then followed longitudinally. The CDR3 spans 16 residues. The V end was cut by 4 bases, the J end by 5 bases, with 19 bases between. Germline V gene lookup returns CDR1 LGHDT and CDR2 YNNKEL (reference sequence). How the authors handled the data: Amplification of reference gene primers was used by the study to estimate nucleated cell counts. Repertoires were generated with immunoSEQ multiplex PCR, while TCRdb's copy carries only in-frame clones and drops some. Clonal size and the V and J genes are those of that table, whereas D and trimming came from the DNA. The sample includes some 130,000 clones, 90% of them seen just once.

This receptor was identified in a man aged 60 to 69 with COVID-19, enrolled during active disease. The chain uses TRBV3-1 (or the pseudogene TRBV3-2) and TRBJ2-3; weak D call: TRBD2 (5 bases). Sequencing was performed on peripheral blood. Here the CDR3 DNA reads TGTGCCAGCAGCCCCCGAGGGCCTCTGGTGGGAGATACGCAGTATTTT. It yields the protein CASSPRGPLVGDTQYF.